What follows are 27 T cell receptor beta chains derived from one specimen sequenced in a study of blood T cell repertoires in COVID-19. The method was immunoSEQ multiplex PCR; TCRdb's version includes in-frame clones alone and lacks a portion of them. The repertoire holds approximately 210,000 clones, with about nine tenths as singletons. The source material was peripheral blood. The receptors here all came from a woman aged 70-85 years with acute or convalescent COVID-19.

The V and J genes are TRBV4-3 and TRBJ2-1, with D possibly being TRBD2 (5 bases). The V end was cut by 0 bases, the J end by 9 bases, with 12 bases between. Germline V gene lookup returns CDR1 LGHNA and CDR2 YSLEER. The CDR3 consists of 14 residues. CDR3 in DNA: TGCGCCAGCAGCCAAGAACCTACTAGAGGTGAGCAGTTCTTC. It specifies CASSQEPTRGEQFF.

The V and J genes are TRBV4-2 and TRBJ1-5; a possible D gene is TRBD1 (5 bases). CDR1 is LGHNA, CDR2 YNFKEQ, per germline. The CDR3 runs 16 residues. Trimming shortened V by 0 bases and J by 3 bases, and 12 bases separated the two germline ends. This CDR3 reads CASSQDGRGYNQPQHF. The CDR3 DNA follows: TGTGCCAGCAGCCAAGATGGGAGGGGATACAATCAGCCCCAGCATTTT.

This clone has only a few counts. V usage is TRBV7-2 and J usage is TRBJ1-1; D may be TRBD1 (5 bases). The V gene's germline CDR1 is SGHTA and CDR2 FQGNSA. V was clipped by 6 bases and J by 0 bases, with 14 bases between them. This CDR3 is built from 15 residues. CDR3 bases: TGTGCCAGCAGGGCACGGGGGTCCATGAACACTGAAGCTTTCTTT. This translates into CASRARGSMNTEAFF.

The genes are TRBV5-1 and TRBJ2-3; 8 positions agree with TRBD2. V shed 4 bases, J shed 2 bases, and the junction held 6 bases outside the gene matches. CDR1 and CDR2 (germline): SGHRS, YFSETQ. This CDR3 spans 15 amino acids. The CDR3 DNA is TGCGCCAGCAGCAGGGTTAGCGGGAACACAGATACGCAGTATTTT. It is translated as CASSRVSGNTDTQYF.

In its sample, this clone was seen a few times. The chain combines TRBV19 with TRBJ1-1, with 8 bases identical to TRBD1. The CDR3 is 13 residues long. CDR1 and CDR2 from the germline V gene are LNHDA and SQIVND (reference sequence). Trimming took 6 bases from V and 4 from J; bases not matched to a gene: 4. As DNA, the CDR3 is TGTGCCAGTAGCAGGGACAGGCTCACTGAAGCTTTCTTT. Encoded protein: CASSRDRLTEAFF.

This clone has a single count. The chain couples TRBV18 to TRBJ2-5, with D unresolved. The V and J ends lost 1 base and 5 bases respectively, with 11 bases between them. Germline CDR1 reads KGHSH; CDR2 reads LQKENI. CDR3 length: 14 amino acids. CDR3 DNA sequence: TGTGCCAGCTCACCACTTCCTTCCGGGGAGACCCAGTACTTC. Translated: CASSPLPSGETQYF.

The rearrangement links TRBV4-3 to TRBJ1-1; D gene uncertain. Germline CDR1 is LGHNA and CDR2 is YSLEER. CDR3 length: 15 amino acids. Trimming shortened V by 3 bases and J by 1 base, and 12 bases separated the two germline ends. Here the CDR3 DNA reads TGCGCCAGCAGCCAGTCCGGGTTGAAGAACACTGAAGCTTTCTTT. Its translation is CASSQSGLKNTEAFF.

The J gene is TRBJ2-1, the V gene TRBV19; 11 bases agree with TRBD2. From germline, CDR1 is LNHDA and CDR2 SQIVND (reference sequence). The ends lost 4 bases at V and 4 bases at J; junction bases unmatched: 9. CDR3 length: 17 amino acids. The CDR3 DNA sequence: TGTGCCAGTAGTAGATCGACTAGCGGGGCCCCATACAATGAGCAGTTCTTC. This gives the protein CASSRSTSGAPYNEQFF.

This chain uses TRBV5-6 with TRBJ1-6; D gene unclear. Trimming took off 2 bases at V and 10 bases at J, with 7 bases between the two ends. The CDR3 loop spans 12 amino acids. Germline V gives CDR1 SGHDT, CDR2 YYEEEE. CDR3 DNA: TGTGCCAGCAGCTTATCATCCTCACCCCTCCACTTT. Its translation: CASSLSSSPLHF.

This rearrangement joins TRBV7-6 to TRBJ2-1; 12 positions agree with TRBD1. CDR1 is SGHVS, CDR2 FNYEAQ, per germline. This CDR3 region has 15 residues. V lost 5 bases to trimming and J lost 6 bases; unmatched junction nucleotides: 5. CDR3: CASSAGTGGLNEQFF. The CDR3 DNA sequence: TGTGCCAGCAGCGCCGGGACAGGGGGCCTCAATGAGCAGTTCTTC.

The sample holds one count of this clone. J is TRBJ2-7 and V is TRBV7-2; possibly TRBD2 for D (6 bases). The CDR3 consists of 16 residues. The germline CDR1 and CDR2 sequences are SGHTA and FQGNSA. Trimming left V 5 bases short and J 0 bases short, with 17 bases between. The DNA for the CDR3 is TGTGCCAGCAGCCCCTCGGGTCGCGGGGCCTCCTACGAGCAGTACTTC. This encodes CASSPSGRGASYEQYF.

The gene calls are TRBV19 and TRBJ1-3; D gene uncertain. This CDR3 comprises 15 residues. Germline V gives CDR1 LNHDA, CDR2 SQIVND (reference sequence). The V end was cut by 5 bases, the J end by 0 bases, with 11 bases between. The CDR3 bases are TGTGCCAGTAGTTTTGACATCCTCTCTGGAAACACCATATATTTT. It encodes CASSFDILSGNTIYF.

The CDR3 loop is CATSDLGGDSYNEQFF. For the CDR3, the DNA is TGTGCCACCAGTGATTTGGGCGGGGACTCCTACAATGAGCAGTTCTTC. The chain joins TRBV24-1 to TRBJ2-1; a weak D match, TRBD2 (6 bases). This CDR3 spans 16 amino acids. The ends were cut back, 0 bases at V and 0 bases at J, with 8 bases in the middle. The germline V gene has CDR1 KGHDR and CDR2 SFDVKD.

This chain uses TRBV2 with TRBJ2-5, with 9 bases aligning to TRBD2. V lost 10 bases, J lost 3 bases, and 6 bases stayed unmatched. The CDR3 covers 13 residues. The germline gives CDR1 SNHLY, CDR2 FYNNEI. The CDR3 loop reads CATLAGREETQYF. The CDR3 region has the DNA TGTGCCACACTAGCGGGCCGAGAAGAGACCCAGTACTTC.

This chain joins TRBV7-2 and TRBJ1-6, with a weak D call TRBD1 (5 bases). V dropped 2 bases and J dropped 6 bases, with 11 bases sitting between them. CDR3 length: 15 amino acids. Germline lookup yields CDR1 SGHTA and CDR2 FQGNSA. The CDR3: CASSLWQGPNSPLHF. As DNA, the CDR3 is TGTGCCAGCAGCTTATGGCAGGGCCCTAATTCACCCCTCCACTTT.

The sample holds a few counts of this clone. This rearrangement joins TRBV5-4 to TRBJ2-2, with 8 bases that match TRBD2. This CDR3 comprises 16 residues. V was pared by 5 bases and J by 0 bases, with 6 bases of the junction left unmatched. Germline CDR1 SGHNT, CDR2 YYREEE (reference sequence). This CDR3 reads CASRTSGGPNTGELFF. In nucleotides, the CDR3 is TGTGCCAGCAGGACGAGCGGGGGCCCGAACACCGGGGAGCTGTTTTTT.

Of note for this clone: Within the sample, other DNA sequences also encode this same CDR3. The chain uses TRBV12-5 and TRBJ1-1; D perhaps matches TRBD1 (6 bases). V lost 6 bases to trimming and J lost 3 bases, with 11 bases between them. This CDR3 contains 13 residues. The germline CDR1 and CDR2 sequences are LGHNT and FRNRAP. The CDR3 is CASGLGGDTEAFF. As DNA, the CDR3 is TGTGCTAGTGGCTTAGGGGGTGACACTGAAGCTTTCTTT.

The rearrangement uses TRBV4-3 and TRBJ2-3, with TRBD2 identical over 13 bases. Germline values: CDR1 LGHNA, CDR2 YSLEER. V was clipped by 1 base and J by 7 bases; unmatched bases: 2. The length of the CDR3 is 15 residues. The CDR3 spells CASSQGTSGSYTQYF. CDR3 in DNA: TGCGCCAGCAGCCAAGGGACTAGCGGGAGTTATACGCAGTATTTT.

The chain combines TRBV3-1 (or the pseudogene TRBV3-2) with TRBJ1-1; possibly TRBD1 for D (6 bases). Germline lookup yields CDR1 LGHDT and CDR2 YNNKEL (reference sequence). This CDR3 is 15 amino acids long. Between the trimmed V and J ends, which lost 4 bases and 1 base, there was a span of 13 bases. This CDR3 is CASSLGGGKNTEAFF. The CDR3, as DNA: TGTGCCAGCAGCCTAGGGGGAGGGAAGAACACTGAAGCTTTCTTT.

The chain recombines TRBV6-1 with TRBJ2-5, with D possibly matching TRBD1 (5 bases). CDR3 length: 18 amino acids. CDR1 is MNHNS, CDR2 SASEGT, per germline. V was cut by 0 bases and J by 2 bases, with 19 bases left in between. The CDR3 spells CASSEARSPRQYQETQYF. The CDR3 DNA follows: TGTGCCAGCAGTGAAGCCCGAAGCCCCCGACAGTATCAAGAGACCCAGTACTTC.

This clone has a single count. The chain recombines TRBV2 with TRBJ2-5; 7 nucleotides agree with TRBD1. The CDR3 has 14 residues. The germline V gene encodes CDR1 SNHLY and CDR2 FYNNEI. Germline trimming cut 3 bases from V and 2 bases from J; bases unmatched to any gene: 3. The CDR3 region is CASSEGTAQETQYF. CDR3 coding DNA: TGTGCCAGCAGTGAGGGGACAGCTCAAGAGACCCAGTACTTC.

The chain is built from TRBV12-3 or TRBV12-4 and TRBJ2-7; D possibly corresponds to TRBD1 (5 bases). Trimming pared 3 bases from V and 6 bases from J, leaving 12 bases between. The CDR3 runs to 13 residues. The CDR3 protein is CASSFFVGAEQYF. The CDR3 DNA reads TGTGCCAGCAGTTTTTTTGTTGGGGCCGAGCAGTACTTC.

This chain uses TRBV18 with TRBJ2-1; TRBD1 aligns across 7 bases. The CDR3 totals 13 residues. Germline V gene lookup returns CDR1 KGHSH and CDR2 LQKENI. Unmatched junction bases numbered 1, after V lost 3 bases and J lost 5 bases. The CDR3 nucleotides read TGTGCCAGCTCACCGGGACAGAACAATGAGCAGTTCTTC. Protein: CASSPGQNNEQFF. Combining the CDR3 with reference TRBV18 and TRBJ2-1 gives the whole variable domain NAGVMQNPRHLVRRRGQEARLRCSPMKGHSHVYWYRQLPEEGLKFMVYLQKENIIDESGMPKERFSAEFPKEGPSILRIQQVVRGDSAAYFCASSPGQNNEQFFGPGTRLTVL.

This chain joins TRBV2 and TRBJ1-1; TRBD1 agrees at 7 bases. The CDR3 is 14 amino acids. V shed 7 bases and J 3 bases; nucleotides not matched to a gene: 8. CDR1 SNHLY and CDR2 FYNNEI come from the germline V gene. CDR3 protein: CASKRQGVDTEAFF. For the CDR3, the DNA is TGTGCCAGCAAACGACAGGGAGTGGACACTGAAGCTTTCTTT.

The sample holds one count of this clone. The V gene is TRBV6-5, the J gene TRBJ1-4, with 11 bases that match TRBD1. Germline trimming cut 4 bases from V and 3 bases from J; bases unmatched to any gene: 4. Per germline, CDR1 MNHEY and CDR2 SVGAGI. The CDR3 has 16 residues. This CDR3 is CASSSGQGVANEKLFF. The CDR3 bases are TGTGCCAGCAGTTCGGGACAGGGGGTGGCTAATGAAAAACTGTTTTTT.

The chain couples TRBV7-2 to TRBJ2-7; 10 bases fit TRBD2. The CDR3 contains 17 residues. The trim removed 1 base at V and 3 bases at J, leaving 9 bases unmatched. Germline V gene sequence: CDR1 SGHTA, CDR2 FQGNSA. For the CDR3, the DNA is TGTGCCAGCAGCTTAGTAAGGGCTAGCGGGAGTAACTACGAGCAGTACTTC. Translation: CASSLVRASGSNYEQYF.

The J gene is TRBJ2-3, the V gene TRBV7-8; the match to TRBD2 covers 8 bases. Germline assignment: CDR1 SGHVS and CDR2 FQNEAQ. The CDR3 contains 15 residues. J lost 0 bases, V lost 5 bases, and 4 bases had no gene match. The CDR3 nucleotides are TGTGCCAGCAGCCCGCGGGGGGATAGCACAGATACGCAGTATTTT. It is translated as CASSPRGDSTDTQYF.